The present TCR beta chain was sequenced within a study of cytomegalovirus exposure and HLA in healthy donors. Germline V lookup: CDR1 SGHAT, CDR2 FQNNGV. The CDR3 consists of 15 residues. V lost 3 bases and J lost 3; bases outside the gene matches: 4. Clones were read by immunoSEQ multiplex PCR, and TCRdb kept only the in-frame ones, dropping some. The sample consists of a few hundred thousand clones, roughly 88% of them appearing once. The V gene is TRBV11-2, the J gene TRBJ2-1; 8 nucleotides match TRBD2. The sequencing sample was made of PBMCs. The clonotype originates from a woman in her twenties or thirties in good health and CMV-seropositive. In DNA, the CDR3 is TGTGCCAGCAGCTTGGAAACTAGCGGCTACAATGAGCAGTTCTTC. Amino acids: CASSLETSGYNEQFF.